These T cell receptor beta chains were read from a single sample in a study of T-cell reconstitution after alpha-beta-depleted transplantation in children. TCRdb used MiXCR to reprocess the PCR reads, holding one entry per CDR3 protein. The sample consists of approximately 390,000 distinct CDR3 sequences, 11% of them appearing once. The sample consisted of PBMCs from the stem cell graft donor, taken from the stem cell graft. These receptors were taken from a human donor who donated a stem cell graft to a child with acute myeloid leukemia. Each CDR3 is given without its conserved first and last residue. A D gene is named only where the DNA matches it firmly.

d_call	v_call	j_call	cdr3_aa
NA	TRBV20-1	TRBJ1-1	SARPGAEPSEAF
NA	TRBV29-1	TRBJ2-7	SVDKGQGGYEQY
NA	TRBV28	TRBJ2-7	ASSSGMRSYEQY
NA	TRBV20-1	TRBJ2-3	SAPDGGGGDTQY
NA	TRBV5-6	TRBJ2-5	ASSLALEETQY
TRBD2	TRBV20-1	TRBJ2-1	SARGLAGAQRPYNEQF
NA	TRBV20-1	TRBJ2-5	SASRRRRETQY
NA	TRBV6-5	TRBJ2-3	AIYSRWADTQY
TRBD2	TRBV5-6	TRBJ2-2	ASSLISGTSGRGTGELF
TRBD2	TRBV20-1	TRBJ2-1	SARDSKAGTYNEQF
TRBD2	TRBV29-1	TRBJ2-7	SVEGSGKSSYEQY
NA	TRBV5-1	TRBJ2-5	ASSLGSGTQETQY
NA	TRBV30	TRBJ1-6	AWSLRGGSYNSPLH
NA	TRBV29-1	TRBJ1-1	SVEEELRRAF
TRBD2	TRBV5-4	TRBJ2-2	ASSLELAGNTSGTGELF
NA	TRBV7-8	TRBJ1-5	ASSALRVGMQPQH
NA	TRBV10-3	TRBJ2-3	AISGGGAPRTDTQY
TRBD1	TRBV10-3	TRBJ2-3	AIRGQATDTQY
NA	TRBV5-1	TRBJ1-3	ASSPGGAGNTIY